The sequence of this T cell receptor beta chain was determined in a study of T cell responses to AZD1222 COVID-19 vaccine. Study-wide findings and caveats: Unmutated variant regions are reportedly targeted by nearly half of spike-specific TCRs. Only six people who got AZD1222 tested seropositive at baseline.

At least ten counts were recorded for this clone. Its specificity is not known. CDR1 and CDR2 (germline): LGHNA, YNFKEQ. The CDR3 consists of 14 residues. The V and J ends lost 4 bases and 5 bases respectively, with 11 bases between them. Produced via immunoSEQ multiplex PCR; TCRdb's table is partial and in-frame only. The sample has more than 95,000 clones, 88% seen once. The input for sequencing was peripheral blood, taken on day 0 of AZD1222 vaccination. The J gene is TRBJ2-2, the V gene TRBV4-2, with a tentative D call TRBD2 (5 bases). This sequence originates from an adult in good health. The CDR3 loop is CASSRQQRTGELFF. The CDR3 DNA reads as TGTGCCAGCAGCCGCCAACAGCGGACCGGGGAGCTGTTTTTT.